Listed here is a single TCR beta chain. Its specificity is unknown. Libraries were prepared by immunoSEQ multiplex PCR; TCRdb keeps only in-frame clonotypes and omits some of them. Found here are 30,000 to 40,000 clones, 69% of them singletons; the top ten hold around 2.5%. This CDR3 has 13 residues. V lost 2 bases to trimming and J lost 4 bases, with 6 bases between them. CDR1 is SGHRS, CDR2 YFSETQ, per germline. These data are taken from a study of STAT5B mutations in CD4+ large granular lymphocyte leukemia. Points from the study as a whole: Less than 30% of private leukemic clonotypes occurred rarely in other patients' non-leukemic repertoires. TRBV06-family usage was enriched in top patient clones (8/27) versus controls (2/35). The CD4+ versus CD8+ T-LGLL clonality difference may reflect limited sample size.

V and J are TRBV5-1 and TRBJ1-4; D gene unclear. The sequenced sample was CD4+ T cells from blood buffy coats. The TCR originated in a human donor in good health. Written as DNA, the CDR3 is TGCGCCAGCAGCTTCCAGCATAATGAAAAACTGTTTTTT. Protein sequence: CASSFQHNEKLFF.